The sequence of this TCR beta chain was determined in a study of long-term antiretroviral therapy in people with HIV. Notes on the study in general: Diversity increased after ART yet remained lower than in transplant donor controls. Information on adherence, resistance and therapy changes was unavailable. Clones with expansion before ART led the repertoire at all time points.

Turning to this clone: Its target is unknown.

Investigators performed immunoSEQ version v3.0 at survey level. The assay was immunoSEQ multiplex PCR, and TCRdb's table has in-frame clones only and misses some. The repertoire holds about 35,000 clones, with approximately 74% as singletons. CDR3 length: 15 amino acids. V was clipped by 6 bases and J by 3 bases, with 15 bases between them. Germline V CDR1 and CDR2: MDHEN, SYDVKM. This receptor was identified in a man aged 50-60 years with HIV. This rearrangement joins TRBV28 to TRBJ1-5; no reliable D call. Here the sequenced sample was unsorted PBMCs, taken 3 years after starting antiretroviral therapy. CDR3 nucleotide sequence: TGTGCCAGCAGCCTGCCTAAGGGCGACAATCAGCCCCAGCATTTT. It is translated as CASSLPKGDNQPQHF.